This T cell receptor beta chain is drawn from a study of blood T cell repertoires in COVID-19. At the level of the study: Acute-phase and convalescent COVID-19 samples originated in the United States, Italy and Spain. PBMCs, B-cell-depleted T cells, or T cells provided the cDNA or gDNA that made up the material.

The data were produced by immunoSEQ multiplex PCR, yet TCRdb's version contains in-frame clones alone and is incomplete. The profile shows hundreds of thousands of clones, roughly 89% of them singletons. This clone came up once. Recruitment covered about 25 US areas and drew participants whose ages spanned roughly 18 to 100 years. Researchers sorted participants into cohorts using their self-reported clinical history. Sample: PBMCs or T cells enriched from blood (not recorded which). This clonotype was sampled from a woman in her forties who had recovered from COVID-19.

The CDR3 coding sequence is TGCGCCAGCAGCCGGACTAGCGGGAAGCAGTTCTTC. This sequence encodes CASSRTSGKQFF. The chain is built from TRBV4-3 and TRBJ2-1, with 12 bases matching TRBD2. The germline V gene encodes CDR1 LGHNA and CDR2 YSLEER. After removal of 4 bases from V and 11 bases from J, the junction contained 0 bases not matched to a gene. The CDR3 covers 12 residues.